This TCR beta chain was observed in a study of blood T cell repertoires in COVID-19. Looking at the study overall: Italy, Spain and the United States were the sources of the convalescent and acute COVID-19 samples. From T cells, B-cell-depleted T cells, or PBMCs came the material, which was cDNA or gDNA.

Germline V CDR1 and CDR2: WNHNN, SYGVQD (reference sequence). V gave up 5 bases and J gave up 4 bases, with 18 bases separating them. The CDR3 runs 16 residues. Authors' processing steps: Cell counts per sample came from amplifying reference gene primers. The assay was immunoSEQ multiplex PCR, and TCRdb's table has in-frame clones only and misses some. Clone size and the V and J calls come from that table; the DNA yielded D and trimming. The table lists over 40,000 clones, 82% of them singletons. Sequencing input: peripheral blood. J is TRBJ2-1 and V is TRBV10-1; a weak D match, TRBD2 (6 bases). The sequence was obtained from a human donor in a cohort sampled during active COVID-19. CDR3 sequence: CASSRPGLLLYNEQFF. As DNA, the CDR3 is TGCGCCAGCAGTCGCCCGGGACTTCTCCTTTACAATGAGCAGTTCTTC.